What follows is one TCR beta chain and its context. The antigen is not known. The sample originates from a study of T cells in Graves' hyperthyroidism and ophthalmopathy. Study findings and constraints: In simple terms, a model built on 13 V-J features told ophthalmopathy apart from stable hyperthyroidism. Researchers found most expanded thyroid clonotypes above 0.001 in blood as well.

Diagnostic decisions used clinical symptoms, serum thyroxine and TRAb, thyroid ultrasound and orbital computed tomography. The source material, RNA transcripts, was used to amplify TCR beta CDR3 regions. The HTBI primer set drove a first-round RT-PCR of the TCR CDR3. TCRdb re-called the multiplex PCR reads with MiXCR, one entry per CDR3 protein. The sample consists of roughly 720,000 distinct CDR3 sequences, around a sixth of them appearing once. Trimming shortened V by 0 bases and J by 0 bases, and 9 bases separated the two germline ends. From germline, CDR1 is SGHTA and CDR2 FQGNSA. The CDR3 consists of 15 residues.

The clonotype comes from a man aged 45-60 years with Graves' hyperthyroidism. Sequences were obtained from blood. This chain joins TRBV7-2 and TRBJ2-7, with D unclear. The CDR3 is CASSLAWDFSYEQYF. DNA for the CDR3: TGTGCCAGCAGCTTAGCGTGGGATTTCTCCTACGAGCAGTACTTC.